The 11 T cell receptor beta chains given below trace back to one sample, sequenced in a study of T cells in Graves' hyperthyroidism and ophthalmopathy. TCR beta CDR3 regions were amplified from RNA. The HTBI primer set was used in a first-round RT-PCR of the TCR CDR3. TCRdb fed the multiplex PCR reads into MiXCR, producing one record per CDR3 protein. The sample includes 640,000 or so distinct CDR3 sequences, approximately 15% of them seen just once. Sequenced input: blood. The receptors were sampled from a woman under 30 with Graves' ophthalmopathy.

This clonotype was counted at least ten times. The V call is TRBV24-1, the J call TRBJ2-5; 9 positions agree with TRBD1. V gave up 4 bases and J gave up 5 bases; unmatched junction bases: 4. Germline V lookup: CDR1 KGHDR, CDR2 SFDVKD. The CDR3 has 14 residues. The CDR3 sequence: CATSDNRGLETQYF. The CDR3 DNA reads as TGTGCCACCAGTGACAACAGGGGGCTGGAGACCCAGTACTTC.

This chain joins TRBV4-2 and TRBJ2-3; 8 bases align to TRBD1. The CDR3 totals 17 residues. From germline, CDR1 is LGHNA and CDR2 YNFKEQ. The trim removed 1 base at V and 5 bases at J, leaving 11 bases unmatched. The CDR3 spells CASSQGFRTGIKDTQYF. In nucleotides, the CDR3 is TGTGCCAGCAGCCAAGGTTTTAGGACAGGGATAAAAGATACGCAGTATTTT.

At least ten counts were recorded for this clonotype. At one of its ends the junction is not consistent with the germline gene, which may arise from a read error. This chain links TRBV20-1 with TRBJ2-5, with a tentative D call TRBD1 (6 bases). Germline CDR1 and CDR2: DFQATT and SNEGSKA (reference sequence). The CDR3 covers 13 residues. For the CDR3, the DNA is TGCAGTGCTAGGAGGGACACCCAAGGGACCCAGTACTTC. It yields the protein CSARRDTQGTQYF.

This clonotype was detected only a few times. The chain uses TRBV5-5 and TRBJ1-2; D is possibly TRBD1 (6 bases). V lost 3 bases to trimming and J lost 3 bases, with 9 bases between them. The CDR3 extends over 13 amino acids. Per germline, CDR1 SGHKS and CDR2 YYEKEE (reference sequence). This CDR3 is CASSSGGHYGYTF. The CDR3 DNA follows: TGTGCCAGCAGCTCCGGGGGCCACTATGGCTACACCTTC.

The rearrangement joins TRBV6-2 or TRBV6-3 to TRBJ1-5; 7 bases fit TRBD1. J lost 1 base, V lost 0 bases, and 24 bases had no gene match. The V gene's germline CDR1 is MNHEY and CDR2 SVGEGT. The CDR3 spans 23 residues. CDR3 amino acids: CASSYSRRGSPRTGALSNQPQHF. CDR3 nucleotides: TGTGCCAGCAGTTACTCACGTCGCGGCTCCCCACGGACAGGCGCCCTAAGCAATCAGCCCCAGCATTTT.

This clonotype has a handful of counts. This rearrangement joins TRBV20-1 to TRBJ2-5, with 7 bases that match TRBD1. Trimming removed 5 bases from V and 2 bases from J; junction bases left unmatched: 8. This CDR3 spans 14 amino acids. Per germline, CDR1 DFQATT and CDR2 SNEGSKA (reference sequence). CDR3 sequence: CSAVGQVGQETQYF. CDR3 bases: TGCAGTGCTGTCGGACAGGTCGGGCAAGAGACCCAGTACTTC.

The CDR3 DNA sequence: TGCGCCAGCAGCCTACCCGGTGGGACTAATGAAAAACTGTTTTTT. Its translation: CASSLPGGTNEKLFF. The chain recombines TRBV4-1 with TRBJ1-4; D is uncertain. There are 15 residues in the CDR3. V was pared by 4 bases and J by 2 bases, with 11 bases between. Germline V gene data show CDR1 as MGHRA and CDR2 as YSYEKL.

Ten or more counts support this clonotype. The chain employs TRBV20-1 and TRBJ2-7; 7 positions match TRBD2. The V and J ends lost 0 bases and 4 bases, in that order; junction bases with no gene match: 3. CDR3 length: 13 residues. Germline V gene lookup returns CDR1 DFQATT and CDR2 SNEGSKA (reference sequence). The CDR3 reads CSARDRTSYEQYF. The CDR3 DNA follows: TGCAGTGCTAGAGATCGGACTAGTTACGAGCAGTACTTC.

This clonotype was found many times. This chain joins TRBV20-1 and TRBJ2-5, with 10 positions matching TRBD2. V trimming: 0 bases; J trimming: 5 bases; junction bases outside the gene matches: 15. Per the germline V gene, CDR1 is DFQATT and CDR2 is SNEGSKA (reference sequence). The length of the CDR3 is 18 residues. In DNA, the CDR3 is TGCAGTGCTAGAGATTTGGGTACTAGCGGGATGTTTCGGGAGACCCAGTACTTC. Its protein product is CSARDLGTSGMFRETQYF.

The chain joins TRBV5-6 to TRBJ2-7; TRBD1 is a possible D gene (5 bases). This CDR3 has 13 amino acids. CDR1 is SGHDT, CDR2 YYEEEE, per germline. V was trimmed by 1 base and J by 4 bases, leaving 9 bases between them. CDR3 loop: CASSLSRVYEQYF. CDR3 bases: TGTGCCAGCAGCTTGAGCAGGGTATACGAGCAGTACTTC.

The chain has TRBV15 and TRBJ1-3; possibly TRBD1 for D (5 bases). The CDR3 has 20 residues. Trimming stripped 1 base from V and 3 bases from J, with 25 bases between. Germline V gives CDR1 LNHNV, CDR2 YYDKDF (reference sequence). CDR3 amino acids: CATSRAQRGGRERFGNTIYF. The CDR3 DNA is TGTGCCACCAGCAGAGCCCAGAGAGGTGGCAGGGAGAGGTTTGGAAACACCATATATTTT. The whole variable domain, filled in from reference TRBV15 and TRBJ1-3, reads DAMVIQNPRYQVTQFGKPVTLSCSQTLNHNVMYWYQQKSSQAPKLLFHYYDKDFNNEADTPDNFQSRRPNTSFCFLDIRSPGLGDTAMYLCATSRAQRGGRERFGNTIYFGEGSWLTVV.